The present TCR beta chain was sequenced within a study of blood T cell repertoires in COVID-19. Sequencing was performed with immunoSEQ multiplex PCR; in TCRdb, only in-frame clones are kept and a portion is missing. The sample carries approximately 290,000 clones, 70% to 90% recorded once. Clinical history reported by participants formed the basis on which cohorts were assigned. From germline, CDR1 is MNHEY and CDR2 SVGAGI. V was pared by 6 bases and J by 3 bases, with 7 bases of the junction left unmatched. There are 15 residues in the CDR3. V gene TRBV6-5 combines with J gene TRBJ2-3; TRBD2 agrees at 9 bases. The clonotype was recovered from a woman in her 30s who had recovered from COVID-19. The sequenced sample consisted of PBMCs or T cells enriched from blood (not recorded which). CDR3 nucleotide sequence: TGTGCCAGCAGACCTAGCGGGGTAACGACAGATACGCAGTATTTT. Its translation: CASRPSGVTTDTQYF.